The 3 T cell receptor beta chains in this list originate from one sample, sequenced in a study of T cells in Graves' hyperthyroidism and ophthalmopathy. RNA transcripts yielded amplified TCR beta CDR3 regions. TCR CDR3 underwent first-round RT-PCR with the HTBI primer set. TCRdb reprocessed the multiplex PCR reads with MiXCR, giving one entry per CDR3 protein. The repertoire holds a few hundred thousand distinct CDR3 sequences, with approximately 23% as singletons. Sequencing input: blood. The receptors come from a man younger than 40 with Graves' ophthalmopathy.

This clonotype showed up many times. The chain employs TRBV30 and TRBJ2-1; TRBD2 matches 7 bases. Trimming took 1 base from V and 6 from J; bases not matched to a gene: 6. The germline gives CDR1 GTSNPN, CDR2 SVGIG (reference sequence). The CDR3 covers 14 residues. DNA for the CDR3: TGTGCCTGGAGTGGGCCTAGCGGATTCAATGAGCAGTTCTTC. It specifies CAWSGPSGFNEQFF.

This clonotype was picked up many times. The rearrangement links TRBV6-1 to TRBJ2-2; 7 bases line up with TRBD1. This CDR3 contains 14 residues. Germline-derived CDR1 and CDR2 are MNHNS and SASEGT. The J segment lost 1 base and the V segment lost 6 bases, leaving 2 bases of the junction unmatched. CDR3 amino acids: CASRRQGNTGELFF. The CDR3 DNA reads as TGTGCCAGCAGGAGACAGGGGAACACCGGGGAGCTGTTTTTT.

In its sample, this clonotype was seen a few times. This chain joins TRBV5-1 and TRBJ1-2, with 8 bases aligning to TRBD1. Germline CDR1 reads SGHRS; CDR2 reads YFSETQ. The CDR3 has 15 amino acids. J lost 3 bases, V lost 4 bases, and 8 bases had no gene match. Here the CDR3 reads CASSAETGAHYGYTF. The CDR3 region has the DNA TGCGCCAGCAGCGCAGAGACAGGGGCCCACTATGGCTACACCTTC.